The sequence of this T cell receptor (beta chain) was determined in a study of beta chain features in type 1 diabetes. Sequenced material consisted of expressed TCRB transcripts (all of the isolated RNA was reverse transcribed). The repertoire was sequenced with immunoSEQ multiplex PCR; TCRdb's copy has only in-frame clones and lacks some. The sample carries around 300,000 clones, about 8% recorded once. Comments on this clone: Its matching antigen is unknown.

The germline V gene has CDR1 MNHEY and CDR2 SVGAGI. Trimming left V 2 bases short and J 2 bases short, with 15 bases between. The CDR3 sequence is 16 residues long. Study-level results: For cells with high TCR expression, cDNA sequencing could yield over-representation. Shorter TCRB CDR3s, moderately but significantly so, were found in Type 1 diabetes patients in all four CD4+ subsets.

The TCR comes from a woman between 18 and 29 years old in good health. V gene TRBV6-5 combines with J gene TRBJ1-2; no clear D. Material: central memory CD4+ T cells from blood. The chain's CDR3 is CASSYGPPRFNYGYTF. CDR3 bases: TGTGCCAGCAGTTACGGGCCCCCCAGGTTCAACTATGGCTACACCTTC.